Described below is a single T cell receptor beta chain sequence and its context. The same CDR3 is also encoded by other DNA sequences in this sample. The data belong to a study of blood T cell repertoires in COVID-19. CDR1 is SGHRS and CDR2 is YFSETQ in the germline V gene. J gave up 6 bases and V 0 bases, and 0 bases lay outside the gene matches. The CDR3 contains 13 residues. Profiled with immunoSEQ multiplex PCR; TCRdb holds only in-frame clones, not every one. The sample shows approximately 400,000 clones, roughly 90% of them seen only once. The clonotype originates from a woman aged 35 to 49 who had been exposed to COVID-19. Source material: PBMCs or T cells enriched from blood (not recorded which). The genes are TRBV5-1 and TRBJ2-1; 7 bases match TRBD1. The CDR3 is CASSLAGGNEQFF. The CDR3 DNA follows: TGCGCCAGCAGCTTGGCAGGGGGCAATGAGCAGTTCTTC.